The clone carrying this TCR beta chain was seen a few times. Its antigen is still unknown. The sample comes from a study of PD-1 blockade in classical Hodgkin lymphoma. The CDR3 covers 17 residues. Germline V gene sequence: CDR1 LNHNV, CDR2 YYDKDF (reference sequence). Trimming removed 4 bases from V and 4 bases from J; junction bases left unmatched: 12. General study points: Complete responders had baseline diversity similar to newly diagnosed patients.

Every patient relapsed after autologous stem cell transplantation, and brentuximab vedotin exposure varied. Some clones are missing from TCRdb's copy, which holds only in-frame ones; the method was immunoSEQ multiplex PCR. The data contain 20,000 to 25,000 clones, around 81% of them singletons. The sample here was peripheral blood mononuclear cells (PBMCs), taken before the second cycle of nivolumab. The chain carries TRBV15 and TRBJ2-3, with TRBD1 identical over 9 bases. The sequence came from a human donor with classical Hodgkin lymphoma. CDR3 amino acids: CATSTNYRDRAPDTQYF. The CDR3 DNA reads TGTGCCACCAGCACAAACTACCGGGACAGGGCTCCAGATACGCAGTATTTT.